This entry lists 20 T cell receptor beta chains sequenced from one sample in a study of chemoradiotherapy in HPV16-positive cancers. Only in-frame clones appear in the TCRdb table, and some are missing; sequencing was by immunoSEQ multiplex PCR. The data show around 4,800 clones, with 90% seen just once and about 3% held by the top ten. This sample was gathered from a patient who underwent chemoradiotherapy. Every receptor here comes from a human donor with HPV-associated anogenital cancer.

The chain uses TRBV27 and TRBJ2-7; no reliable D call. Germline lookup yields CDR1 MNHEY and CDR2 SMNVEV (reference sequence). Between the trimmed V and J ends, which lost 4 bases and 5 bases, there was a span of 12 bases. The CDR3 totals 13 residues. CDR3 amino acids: CASSSPNLDEQYF. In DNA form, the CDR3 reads TGTGCCAGCAGTTCCCCAAATTTGGACGAGCAGTACTTC.

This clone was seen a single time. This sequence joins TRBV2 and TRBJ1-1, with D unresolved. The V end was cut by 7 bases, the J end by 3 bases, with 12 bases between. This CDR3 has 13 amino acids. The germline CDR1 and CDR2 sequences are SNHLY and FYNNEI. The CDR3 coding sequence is TGTGCCAGCATAAGATCGAGTTACACTGAAGCTTTCTTT. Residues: CASIRSSYTEAFF.

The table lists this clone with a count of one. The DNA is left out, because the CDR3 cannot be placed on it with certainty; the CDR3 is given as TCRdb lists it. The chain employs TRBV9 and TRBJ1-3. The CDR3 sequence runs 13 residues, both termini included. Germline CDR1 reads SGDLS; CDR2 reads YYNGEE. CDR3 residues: CASSVVGLGTPYF.

CDR3 loop: CSVGMAGVGYNEQFF. For the CDR3, the DNA is TGCAGCGTTGGAATGGCGGGAGTTGGGTACAATGAGCAGTTCTTC. This chain links TRBV29-1 with TRBJ2-1; the match to TRBD2 covers 7 bases. Germline V gives CDR1 SQVTM, CDR2 ANQGSEA. Losses at the gene ends were 4 bases for V and 4 bases for J; bases not matched to a gene: 10. The CDR3 is 15 amino acids.

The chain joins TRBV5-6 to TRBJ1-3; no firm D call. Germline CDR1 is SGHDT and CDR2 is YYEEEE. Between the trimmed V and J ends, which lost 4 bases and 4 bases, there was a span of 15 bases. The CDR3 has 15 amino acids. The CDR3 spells CASSAPGGYGNTIYF. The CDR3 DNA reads TGTGCCAGCAGCGCACCAGGAGGGTACGGAAACACCATATATTTT.

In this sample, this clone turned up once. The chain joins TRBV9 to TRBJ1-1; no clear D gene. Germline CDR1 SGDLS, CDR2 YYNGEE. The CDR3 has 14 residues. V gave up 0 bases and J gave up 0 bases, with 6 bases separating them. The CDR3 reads CASSVGVLNTEAFF. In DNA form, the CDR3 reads TGTGCCAGCAGCGTAGGGGTGTTGAACACTGAAGCTTTCTTT.

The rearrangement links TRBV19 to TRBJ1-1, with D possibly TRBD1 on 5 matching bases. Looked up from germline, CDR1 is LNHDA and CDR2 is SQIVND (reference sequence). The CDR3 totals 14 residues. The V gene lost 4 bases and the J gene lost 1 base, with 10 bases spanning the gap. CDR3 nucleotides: TGTGCCAGTAGTAGTGGCGGGGGGAACACTGAAGCTTTCTTT. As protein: CASSSGGGNTEAFF.

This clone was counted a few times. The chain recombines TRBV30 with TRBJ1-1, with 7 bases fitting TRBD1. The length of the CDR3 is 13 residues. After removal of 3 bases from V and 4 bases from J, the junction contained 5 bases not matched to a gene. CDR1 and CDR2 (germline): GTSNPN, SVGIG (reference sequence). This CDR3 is CAWSADRRTEAFF. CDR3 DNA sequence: TGTGCCTGGAGCGCGGACAGGCGCACTGAAGCTTTCTTT.

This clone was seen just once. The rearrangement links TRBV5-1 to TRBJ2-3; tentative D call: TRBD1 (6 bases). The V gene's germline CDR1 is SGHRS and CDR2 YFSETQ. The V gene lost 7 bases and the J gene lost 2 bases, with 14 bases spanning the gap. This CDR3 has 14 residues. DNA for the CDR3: TGCGCCAGCGTGTTGGACAGCCTCACAGATACGCAGTATTTT. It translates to CASVLDSLTDTQYF.

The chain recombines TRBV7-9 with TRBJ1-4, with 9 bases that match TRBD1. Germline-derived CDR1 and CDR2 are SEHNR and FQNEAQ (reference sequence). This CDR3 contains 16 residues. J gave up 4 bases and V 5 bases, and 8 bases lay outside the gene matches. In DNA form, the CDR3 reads TGTGCCAGCAGCCCGACGACAGGGGGGCTTAATGAAAAACTGTTTTTT. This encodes CASSPTTGGLNEKLFF.

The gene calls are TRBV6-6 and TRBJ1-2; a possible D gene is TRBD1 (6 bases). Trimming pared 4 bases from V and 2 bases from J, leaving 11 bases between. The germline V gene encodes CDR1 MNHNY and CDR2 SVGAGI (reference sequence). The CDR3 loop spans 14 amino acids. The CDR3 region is CASSFRTVNYGYTF. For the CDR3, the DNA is TGTGCCAGCAGTTTCCGGACAGTAAACTATGGCTACACCTTC.

The CDR3, as DNA: TGTGCCAGCTCACTAGCGACGGTGGGGGGCTACACCTTC. Translated: CASSLATVGGYTF. The V and J genes are TRBV18 and TRBJ1-2; D gene uncertain. CDR1 is KGHSH and CDR2 is LQKENI in the germline V gene. Trimming stripped 4 bases from V and 8 bases from J, with 14 bases between. The CDR3 has 13 residues.

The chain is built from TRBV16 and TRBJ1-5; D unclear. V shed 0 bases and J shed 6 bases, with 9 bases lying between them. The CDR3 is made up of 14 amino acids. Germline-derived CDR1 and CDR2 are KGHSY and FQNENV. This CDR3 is CASSQSPLSQPQHF. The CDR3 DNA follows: TGTGCCAGCAGCCAATCTCCCCTCTCTCAGCCCCAGCATTTT. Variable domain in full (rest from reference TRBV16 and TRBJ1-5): GEEVAQTPKHLVRGEGQKAKLYCAPIKGHSYVFWYQQVLKNEFKFLISFQNENVFDETGMPKERFSAKCLPNSPCSLEIQATKLEDSAVYFCASSQSPLSQPQHFGDGTRLSIL.

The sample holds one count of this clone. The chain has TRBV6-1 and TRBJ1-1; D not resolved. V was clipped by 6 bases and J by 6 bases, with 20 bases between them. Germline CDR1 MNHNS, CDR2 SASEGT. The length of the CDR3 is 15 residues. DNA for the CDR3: TGTGCCAGCAGACGAGCAGGTAAGGCCCCGTCTGAAGCTTTCTTT. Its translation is CASRRAGKAPSEAFF.

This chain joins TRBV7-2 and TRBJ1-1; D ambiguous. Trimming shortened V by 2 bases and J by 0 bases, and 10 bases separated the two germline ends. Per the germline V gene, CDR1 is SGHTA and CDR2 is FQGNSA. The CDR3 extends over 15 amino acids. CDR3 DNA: TGTGCCAGCAGCTTAACGCAGGCTCTGAACACTGAAGCTTTCTTT. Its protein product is CASSLTQALNTEAFF.

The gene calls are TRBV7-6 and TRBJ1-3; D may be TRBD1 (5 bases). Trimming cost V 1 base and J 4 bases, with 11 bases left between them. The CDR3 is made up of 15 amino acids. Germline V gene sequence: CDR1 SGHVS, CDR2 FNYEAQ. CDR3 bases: TGTGCCAGCAGCTTAGGCCCAGGGTCCGGAAACACCATATATTTT. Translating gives CASSLGPGSGNTIYF.

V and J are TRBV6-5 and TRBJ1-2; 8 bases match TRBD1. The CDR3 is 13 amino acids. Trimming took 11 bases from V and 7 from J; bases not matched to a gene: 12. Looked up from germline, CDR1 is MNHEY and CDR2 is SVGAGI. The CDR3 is CASQGQGAVGYTF. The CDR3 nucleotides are TGTGCCTCCCAAGGCCAGGGGGCAGTTGGCTACACCTTC.

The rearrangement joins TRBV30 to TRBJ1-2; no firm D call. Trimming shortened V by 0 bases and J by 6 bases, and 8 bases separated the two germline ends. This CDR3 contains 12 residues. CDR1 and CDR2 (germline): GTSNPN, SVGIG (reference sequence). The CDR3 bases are TGTGCCTGGAGTGTATCCGAAAATGGCTACACCTTC. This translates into CAWSVSENGYTF.

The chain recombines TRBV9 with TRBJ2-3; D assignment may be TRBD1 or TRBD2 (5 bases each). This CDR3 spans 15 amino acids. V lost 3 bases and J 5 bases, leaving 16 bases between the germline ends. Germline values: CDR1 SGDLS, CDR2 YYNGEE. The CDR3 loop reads CASSDSGTQRDTQYF. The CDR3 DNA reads TGTGCCAGCAGCGACTCAGGGACGCAACGAGATACGCAGTATTTT.

The CDR3 nucleotides are TGCGCCAGCAGCGCAGGACGGGGCTCTGGAAACACCATATATTTT. This sequence encodes CASSAGRGSGNTIYF. The chain joins TRBV5-1 to TRBJ1-3; no firm D call. V lost 4 bases, J lost 0 bases, and 11 bases lay in between. The CDR3 covers 15 residues. Germline CDR1 SGHRS, CDR2 YFSETQ.